The 15 T cell receptor beta chains below come from one sample, sequenced in a study of T cell responses to AZD1222 COVID-19 vaccine. Only in-frame clones appear in the TCRdb table, and some are missing; sequencing was by immunoSEQ multiplex PCR. This repertoire shows roughly 170,000 clones, 85% to 90% found once; its top ten account for approximately 0.49%. The specimen comprised peripheral blood, sampled on day 0 of AZD1222 vaccination. These receptors all come from an adult in good health.

The gene calls are TRBV7-8 and TRBJ1-6; 8 bases align to TRBD1. The CDR3 loop spans 17 amino acids. The trim removed 1 base at V and 0 bases at J, leaving 2 bases unmatched. CDR1 is SGHVS, CDR2 FQNEAQ, per germline. CDR3 sequence reads: CASSLGTGSSYNSPLHF. CDR3 nucleotides: TGTGCCAGCAGCTTAGGGACAGGGAGCTCCTATAATTCACCCCTCCACTTT.

This clone was found once. This chain links TRBV5-4 with TRBJ1-3, with D perhaps TRBD1 (5 bases). V was shortened by 4 bases and J by 5 bases, with 16 bases between the two germline ends. From germline, CDR1 is SGHNT and CDR2 YYREEE (reference sequence). This CDR3 is 15 amino acids long. In DNA form, the CDR3 reads TGTGCCAGCAGCCTCGAGGGACCGAATAGAAACACCATATATTTT. This encodes CASSLEGPNRNTIYF.

V and J are TRBV5-1 and TRBJ2-1, with a weak D call TRBD2 (6 bases). The CDR3 runs to 13 residues. The germline gives CDR1 SGHRS, CDR2 YFSETQ. Trimming cost V 7 bases and J 7 bases, with 15 bases left between them. The CDR3, as DNA: TGCGCCAGCCTTTTTGATGGGGGGAATGAGCAGTTCTTC. It specifies CASLFDGGNEQFF. Combining the CDR3 with reference TRBV5-1 and TRBJ2-1 gives the whole variable domain KAGVTQTPRYLIKTRGQQVTLSCSPISGHRSVSWYQQTPGQGLQFLFEYFSETQRNKGNFPGRFSGRQFSNSRSEMNVSTLELGDSALYLCASLFDGGNEQFFGPGTRLTVL.

The CDR3 coding sequence is TGTGCCAGCAGCTTAGAGAGGGGAGAGCATGTCCATCAGCCCCAGCATTTT. It encodes CASSLERGEHVHQPQHF. The chain combines TRBV7-8 with TRBJ1-5, with D maybe TRBD1 (5 bases). Trimming left V 1 base short and J 5 bases short, with 18 bases between. Germline V gene data show CDR1 as SGHVS and CDR2 as FQNEAQ. The CDR3 spans 17 residues.

The gene calls are TRBV6-6 and TRBJ2-7, with 9 nucleotides matching TRBD1. The J segment lost 2 bases and the V segment lost 5 bases, leaving 7 bases of the junction unmatched. Germline assignment: CDR1 MNHNY and CDR2 SVGAGI (reference sequence). This CDR3 is 15 amino acids long. The CDR3 DNA is TGTGCCAGCAGTCAAACTGGGACAGGGCCCTACGAGCAGTACTTC. Amino acids: CASSQTGTGPYEQYF.

This clone showed up just a few times. The V call is TRBV24-1, the J call TRBJ1-2; 8 nucleotides line up with TRBD1. Trimming took 4 bases from V and 8 from J; bases not matched to a gene: 8. Germline V gene lookup returns CDR1 KGHDR and CDR2 SFDVKD. This CDR3 has 14 amino acids. CDR3: CATSDLGQGAGYTF. For the CDR3, the DNA is TGTGCCACCAGTGACCTCGGACAGGGTGCCGGCTACACCTTC.

CDR3 nucleotide sequence: TGTGCCAGCAGCTTACGACTAGCGGGGAGCTGGGAGACCCAGTACTTC. This sequence encodes CASSLRLAGSWETQYF. V is TRBV7-9 and J is TRBJ2-5; 11 bases map to TRBD2. The germline V gene encodes CDR1 SEHNR and CDR2 FQNEAQ (reference sequence). Trimming took 2 bases from V and 5 from J; bases not matched to a gene: 7. This CDR3 has 16 amino acids. Full variable domain (outside the CDR3, taken from reference TRBV7-9 and TRBJ2-5): DTGVSQNPRHKITKRGQNVTFRCDPISEHNRLYWYRQTLGQGPEFLTYFQNEAQLEKSRLLSDRFSAERPKGSFSTLEIQRTEQGDSAMYLCASSLRLAGSWETQYFGPGTRLLVL.

The V gene is TRBV9, the J gene TRBJ2-1, with 9 nucleotides matching TRBD2. The CDR3 consists of 16 residues. Trimming removed 0 bases from V and 4 bases from J; junction bases left unmatched: 5. CDR1 and CDR2 from the germline V gene are SGDLS and YYNGEE. The CDR3, as DNA: TGTGCCAGCAGCGTAGCGGGAGCGGGGGGTTACAATGAGCAGTTCTTC. Its translation: CASSVAGAGGYNEQFF.

The chain combines TRBV5-1 with TRBJ2-5, with a tentative D call TRBD2 (7 bases). From germline, CDR1 is SGHRS and CDR2 YFSETQ. The CDR3 is made up of 15 amino acids. V dropped 4 bases and J dropped 5 bases, with 18 bases sitting between them. The CDR3 sequence is CASSPAGAAGETQYF. The CDR3 DNA reads as TGCGCCAGCAGCCCCGCGGGGGCGGCCGGTGAGACCCAGTACTTC.

The chain recombines TRBV28 with TRBJ1-4, with TRBD1 matching 8 bases. CDR1 is MDHEN and CDR2 is SYDVKM in the germline V gene. The CDR3 runs to 15 residues. Germline trimming cut 5 bases from V and 7 bases from J; bases unmatched to any gene: 9. CDR3 in DNA: TGTGCCAGCAGTGTGGGCAGGGGGCAAGGTGAAAAACTGTTTTTT. Encoded protein: CASSVGRGQGEKLFF.

The gene calls are TRBV12-2 and TRBJ1-3. TRBV12-2 is deemed a pseudogene. The length of the CDR3 is 15 residues. The CDR3 sequence is CASRLGPPSGNTIYF. The CDR3 nucleotides are TGTGCAAGTCGCTTAGGCCCCCCCTCAGGAAACACCATATATTTT.

This rearrangement joins TRBV7-3 to TRBJ2-1; perhaps TRBD2 as D (6 bases). Between the trimmed V and J ends, which lost 5 bases and 2 bases, there was a span of 16 bases. The CDR3 loop spans 16 amino acids. The V gene's germline CDR1 is SGHTA and CDR2 FQGTGA. The CDR3 DNA reads TGTGCCAGCAGCGCGATCAGCGGGTTTGCCTACAATGAGCAGTTCTTC. As protein: CASSAISGFAYNEQFF.

In its sample, this clone was seen once. The rearrangement links TRBV6-1 to TRBJ1-2; D uncertain. There are 14 residues in the CDR3. Germline CDR1 reads MNHNS; CDR2 reads SASEGT. V lost 0 bases to trimming and J lost 8 bases, with 13 bases between them. In DNA form, the CDR3 reads TGTGCCAGCAGTGAAGCAACCTCCCTGACGGGCTACACCTTC. Its translation: CASSEATSLTGYTF.

The rearrangement links TRBV27 to TRBJ1-6; D not resolved. The CDR3 is 17 residues long. V lost 5 bases and J 0 bases, leaving 14 bases between the germline ends. CDR1 and CDR2 (germline): MNHEY, SMNVEV (reference sequence). This CDR3 reads CASSARVGSSYNSPLHF. The CDR3 DNA sequence: TGTGCCAGCAGTGCTCGGGTCGGGAGCTCCTATAATTCACCCCTCCACTTT.

The rearrangement links TRBV28 to TRBJ2-3; the D gene is possibly TRBD2 (6 bases). Germline CDR1 is MDHEN and CDR2 is SYDVKM. Trimming pared 10 bases from V and 0 bases from J, leaving 11 bases between. The CDR3 has 13 residues. CDR3 bases: TGTGCCACCTCAGGGACTAGCACAGATACGCAGTATTTT. It yields the protein CATSGTSTDTQYF.